This TCR beta chain was sequenced in a study of identical twins. Findings and caveats of the study: Compared with unrelated sharing, twin-shared out-of-frame alpha sequences had more low-probability sequences. Out-of-frame beta chain sequences displayed weaker excess sharing between twins.

Looked up from germline, CDR1 is SQVTM and CDR2 is ANQGSEA. The junction had 9 bases not matched to a gene; V was cut back by 4 bases and J by 4 bases. CDR3 length: 14 residues. Points on this clonotype: Antigen: not known.

MiXCR, run by TCRdb on the 5' RACE reads, gives a single entry per CDR3 protein. Counted here are about 690,000 distinct CDR3 sequences, approximately 22% occurring once; the ten biggest clones make up 4% to 5.5%. These data were also filed under a second study, of T cells expressing NK-cell markers. From that second work: T cells sorted in several experiments were restricted to alpha-beta TCR T cells by an anti-gamma-delta TCR antibody. NKG2C+ dominant clonotype frequencies in six or seven donors were about 1.0-7.5% of CD8+ T cells.

The chain combines TRBV29-1 with TRBJ2-7; 8 positions agree with TRBD1. This sequence was found in a woman aged 18-30 years in good health. The source material was PBMCs. CDR3 sequence (DNA): TGCAGCGTTGGGGTTACAGGGGGGCCATACGAGCAGTACTTC. Its protein product is CSVGVTGGPYEQYF.